Listed below are T cell receptor beta chains from one sample, sequenced in a study of T cell changes during pregnancy in multiple sclerosis. Sequencing used immunoSEQ multiplex PCR; TCRdb keeps in-frame clones, though not all of them. The sample contains 65,000 to 70,000 clones, almost 95% of which appear only once. Sequencing was performed on peripheral blood, taken in the third trimester of pregnancy. The receptor set was obtained from a female donor in good health, enrolled as a control in a pregnancy study. CDR3s include the opening cysteine and the closing phenylalanine or tryptophan. A D gene is named only where the DNA matches it firmly. The listing skips clone size in some rows; elsewhere it reads once, few, many or a size class.

CDR3 protein	CDR3 DNA	V gene	J gene	clone size	D gene
CASTGRAPSTDTQYF	TGTGCCAGCACCGGGAGGGCCCCTAGCACAGATACGCAGTATTTT	TRBV6-4	TRBJ2-3	NA	TRBD2
CASSSTRDTEAFF	TGTGCCAGCAGCAGTACCCGGGACACTGAAGCTTTCTTT	TRBV11-2	TRBJ1-1	NA	NA
CASSPPNTDTQYF	TGTGCCAGCAGCCCCCCTAACACAGATACGCAGTATTTT	TRBV5-4	TRBJ2-3	NA	NA
CASSKFGGNYEQYF	TGTGCCAGCAGCAAATTTGGGGGGAACTACGAGCAGTACTTC	TRBV6-5	TRBJ2-7	few	NA
CASSQDPGQGAPSTDTQYF	TGTGCCAGCAGCCAAGACCCGGGACAGGGGGCGCCTAGCACAGATACGCAGTATTTT	TRBV14	TRBJ2-3	NA	TRBD1
CASSSRTGKNIQYF	TGTGCCAGCAGCTCCCGGACAGGGAAGAACATTCAGTACTTC	TRBV6-5	TRBJ2-4	NA	TRBD1
CASSQDRPGLAGDSCEQYF	TGTGCCAGCAGCCAAGATCGTCCGGGACTAGCGGGGGACTCCTGCGAGCAGTACTTC	TRBV4-2	TRBJ2-7	NA	TRBD2
CASSFARGSYNEQFF	TGTGCCAGCAGCTTTGCGCGGGGGAGCTACAATGAGCAGTTCTTC	TRBV5-5	TRBJ2-1	NA	TRBD2
CASSDPSGKETQYF	TGTGCCAGCAGTGATCCTAGCGGTAAAGAGACCCAGTACTTC	TRBV6-1	TRBJ2-5	NA	TRBD2
CASALPGGLVYEQYF	TGTGCCAGCGCCCTCCCAGGGGGCTTGGTTTACGAGCAGTACTTC	TRBV28	TRBJ2-7	NA	TRBD1
CASSRHETDYGYTF	TGTGCCAGCAGCCGACACGAAACGGACTATGGCTACACCTTC	TRBV7-3	TRBJ1-2	NA	NA
CASSGPGTSTDTQYF	TGTGCCAGCAGCGGCCCTGGGACTAGCACAGATACGCAGTATTTT	TRBV7-9	TRBJ2-3	NA	NA
CASSLVDYPTDTQYF	TGTGCCAGCAGCTTAGTCGACTATCCGACAGATACGCAGTATTTT	TRBV7-2	TRBJ2-3	NA	NA
CASSQDSGGWTQFF	TGCGCCAGCAGCCAAGATTCCGGCGGGTGGACGCAGTTCTTC	TRBV4-3	TRBJ2-1	NA	NA
CARSLVNRGLADTDTQYF	TGTGCCAGAAGCTTGGTAAACCGGGGACTAGCGGACACAGATACGCAGTATTTT	TRBV5-3	TRBJ2-3	NA	TRBD2
CASRRLQGGGTGELFF	TGTGCCAGCAGGAGGCTCCAGGGGGGTGGCACCGGGGAGCTGTTTTTT	TRBV28	TRBJ2-2	NA	NA
CASSLGRGTGSDTQYF	TGTGCCAGCAGCTTGGGGAGGGGGACAGGATCGGATACGCAGTATTTT	TRBV11-3	TRBJ2-3	NA	NA
CASGSRDTEAFF	TGTGCCAGCGGATCCAGGGACACTGAAGCTTTCTTT	TRBV7-9	TRBJ1-1	NA	NA
CASSFSRGDTEAFF	TGTGCCAGCAGCTTCTCCAGGGGTGACACTGAAGCTTTCTTT	TRBV7-2	TRBJ1-1	NA	NA
CASSQDEGGSDEQYF	TGCGCCAGCAGCCAAGATGAGGGCGGGAGTGACGAGCAGTACTTC	TRBV4-1	TRBJ2-7	once	TRBD2
CASSLSPGGYTF	TGTGCCAGCAGCTTATCCCCCGGTGGCTACACCTTC	TRBV7-2	TRBJ1-2	NA	NA
CASSARRGRGTDTQYF	TGTGCCAGCAGTGCGCGTAGGGGGCGCGGGACAGATACGCAGTATTTT	TRBV6-1	TRBJ2-3	NA	TRBD1
CASSHKSTGGYGELFF	TGCGCCAGCAGCCACAAATCGACAGGGGGCTACGGGGAGCTGTTTTTT	TRBV4-1	TRBJ2-2	NA	TRBD1
CASSLDGNYEQYF	TGTGCCAGCAGCTTAGACGGGAACTACGAGCAGTACTTC	TRBV7-8	TRBJ2-7	NA	NA
CASSPRGVSNTEAFF	TGTGCCAGCAGCCCACGGGGGGTTTCGAACACTGAAGCTTTCTTT	TRBV5-5	TRBJ1-1	NA	NA
CASSLEAGSAYEQYF	TGCGCCAGCAGCTTAGAGGCAGGGTCCGCCTACGAGCAGTACTTC	TRBV5-1	TRBJ2-7	NA	NA
CARSPSQGDRGGNTIYF	TGTGCCAGAAGCCCGAGCCAGGGGGATCGGGGGGGAAACACCATATATTTT	TRBV5-3	TRBJ1-3	once	TRBD1
CASSPQQTGGVQPQHF	TGTGCCAGCAGCCCTCAGCAGACAGGGGGCGTTCAGCCCCAGCATTTT	TRBV7-8	TRBJ1-5	NA	TRBD1
CASSPQGAAISGNTIYF	TGTGCCAGCTCACCCCAGGGGGCCGCAATCTCTGGAAACACCATATATTTT	TRBV18	TRBJ1-3	NA	TRBD1
CASSPRFGGNTDTQYF	TGTGCCAGCTCACCACGTTTCGGGGGGAACACAGATACGCAGTATTTT	TRBV18	TRBJ2-3	NA	TRBD2
CASSPLAGGYEQFF	TGTGCCAGCTCACCACTAGCGGGAGGCTATGAGCAGTTCTTC	TRBV18	TRBJ2-1	NA	TRBD2
CASSLGGLLQETQYF	TGTGCCAGCAGCTTGGGGGGGCTGCTCCAAGAGACCCAGTACTTC	TRBV5-4	TRBJ2-5	NA	NA
CASSPSAGGGTGELFF	TGCGCCAGCAGCCCTTCAGCGGGAGGCGGCACCGGGGAGCTGTTTTTT	TRBV5-1	TRBJ2-2	NA	TRBD2
CASSEQGVGGYTF	TGTGCCAGTAGTGAACAGGGGGTGGGCGGCTACACCTTC	TRBV19	TRBJ1-2	NA	TRBD1
CASSGGTGTYEQYF	TGCGCCAGCAGCGGGGGGACAGGGACGTACGAGCAGTACTTC	TRBV5-1	TRBJ2-7	NA	TRBD1
CASSRVYEGLAGGLEQFF	TGTGCCAGCAGCCGAGTTTACGAGGGACTAGCGGGGGGGCTGGAGCAGTTCTTC	TRBV27	TRBJ2-1	NA	TRBD2
CASSLSRSYNEQFF	TGTGCCAGCAGTTTATCTCGCAGTTACAATGAGCAGTTCTTC	TRBV27	TRBJ2-1	NA	NA
CASSARSEASTDTQYF	TGTGCCAGCAGCGCACGGAGCGAAGCTAGCACAGATACGCAGTATTTT	TRBV9	TRBJ2-3	NA	NA
CSVEQGAWIDTQYF	TGCAGCGTTGAGCAGGGGGCATGGATAGATACGCAGTATTTT	TRBV29-1	TRBJ2-3	NA	TRBD1
CASSTGQGEGQYF	TGTGCCAGCAGCACCGGACAGGGTGAGGGGCAGTACTTC	TRBV5-6	TRBJ2-7	NA	TRBD1
CAWSYPRQEKTGEQYF	TGTGCCTGGAGCTACCCCAGACAGGAGAAAACTGGAGAGCAGTACTTC	TRBV30	TRBJ2-7	NA	NA
CASSLTIGDLNTEAFF	TGTGCCAGCAGTTTAACGATAGGGGACTTGAACACTGAAGCTTTCTTT	TRBV27	TRBJ1-1	NA	NA
CASSKGVAGGRQETQYF	TGTGCCAGCAGTAAGGGGGTAGCGGGGGGTCGGCAAGAGACCCAGTACTTC	TRBV27	TRBJ2-5	NA	TRBD2
CASSGEAGSRNQPQHF	TGTGCCAGCAGCGGGGAGGCAGGTTCCCGCAATCAGCCCCAGCATTTT	TRBV7-8	TRBJ1-5	NA	NA
CASRPEQNTEAFF	TGCGCCAGCAGGCCTGAACAGAACACTGAAGCTTTCTTT	TRBV5-1	TRBJ1-1	NA	NA